Below, 15 T cell receptor beta chains from the same sample are listed, as sequenced in a study of blood T cell repertoires in COVID-19. Here immunoSEQ multiplex PCR was the method, and the copy in TCRdb shows in-frame clones only, minus some. This table holds about 430,000 clones, 70% to 90% found once. The sequenced material came from PBMCs or T cells enriched from blood (not recorded which). These TCRs come from a woman between 18 and 29 years old who had been exposed to COVID-19.

CDR3 loop: CASSRAGRSDTQYF. The DNA of the CDR3 is TGTGCCAGCTCACGAGCAGGGAGGTCAGATACGCAGTATTTT. J is TRBJ2-3 and V is TRBV18, with D perhaps TRBD2 (6 bases). This CDR3 region has 14 residues. The V end was cut by 4 bases, the J end by 4 bases, with 12 bases between. Germline V lookup: CDR1 KGHSH, CDR2 LQKENI.

This chain uses TRBV7-9 with TRBJ2-1; D gene uncertain. Germline CDR1 and CDR2: SEHNR and FQNEAQ (reference sequence). The CDR3 covers 13 residues. The V end lost 0 bases, the J end lost 7 bases, and 7 bases lay between the germline ends. In DNA form, the CDR3 reads TGTGCCAGCAGCTTAGCGTACGGGAATGAGCAGTTCTTC. Amino acids: CASSLAYGNEQFF.

The CDR3 DNA reads TGTGCCAGCAGCCATATAACCGGGACAGGGGGGGAGACCCAGTACTTC. It encodes CASSHITGTGGETQYF. The chain couples TRBV5-6 to TRBJ2-5; TRBD1 matches 11 bases. V dropped 4 bases and J dropped 5; count of bases not matched to a gene: 10. Germline assignment: CDR1 SGHDT and CDR2 YYEEEE. CDR3 length: 16 amino acids.

A note on this clone: The DNA is omitted, as the CDR3 cannot be located on it reliably, and the CDR3 follows TCRdb's listing. The chain joins TRBV9 to TRBJ1-4. 13 amino acids form the CDR3, both terminal residues included. CDR1 is SGDLS, CDR2 YYNGEE, per germline. CDR3 in amino acids: CASSVVASGNMFF.

The chain links TRBV11-3 to TRBJ1-4; D perhaps matches TRBD1 (6 bases). The CDR3 covers 16 residues. Trimming removed 1 base from V and 3 bases from J, with 12 bases in between. Germline V CDR1 and CDR2: SGHNT, YENEEA. As DNA, the CDR3 is TGTGCCAGCAGCTTAGGGGCCAGGGGCGCTAATGAAAAACTGTTTTTT. It specifies CASSLGARGANEKLFF.

This sequence joins TRBV19 and TRBJ2-7; TRBD1 aligns across 8 bases. The trim removed 6 bases at V and 3 bases at J, leaving 7 bases unmatched. The CDR3 is 14 residues long. Per the germline V gene, CDR1 is LNHDA and CDR2 is SQIVND (reference sequence). The DNA of the CDR3 is TGTGCCAGTAGCAACGCCGGACAGGGCTACGAGCAGTACTTC. Amino acids: CASSNAGQGYEQYF. Variable domain in full (rest from reference TRBV19 and TRBJ2-7): DGGITQSPKYLFRKEGQNVTLSCEQNLNHDAMYWYRQDPGQGLRLIYYSQIVNDFQKGDIAEGYSVSREKKESFPLTVTSAQKNPTAFYLCASSNAGQGYEQYFGPGTRLTVT.

The chain combines TRBV11-2 with TRBJ2-7, with 10 positions matching TRBD1. The CDR3 sequence is 15 residues long. Germline V CDR1 and CDR2: SGHAT, FQNNGV. Unmatched junction bases numbered 8, after V lost 5 bases and J lost 4 bases. CDR3 loop: CASSRPGQGFYEQYF. The CDR3, as DNA: TGTGCCAGCAGCCGGCCGGGACAGGGGTTTTACGAGCAGTACTTC.

This chain uses TRBV18 with TRBJ2-7; unclear D gene. Trimming removed 2 bases from V and 7 bases from J, with 12 bases in between. Per the germline V gene, CDR1 is KGHSH and CDR2 is LQKENI. The CDR3 consists of 13 residues. The CDR3 coding sequence is TGTGCCAGCTCACCAATCGACCCCGGGGAGCAGTACTTC. It specifies CASSPIDPGEQYF.

The chain carries TRBV7-5 and TRBJ2-1; TRBD2 reflects the table's D call only, with no check against the DNA. TRBV7-5 is a known pseudogene. The CDR3 runs to 18 residues. The CDR3 reads CARSLIPRAGRAYNEQFF. The CDR3 coding sequence is TGTGCCAGAAGCTTAATCCCCAGAGCGGGGAGGGCCTACAATGAGCAGTTCTTC.

This chain uses TRBV27 with TRBJ2-3, with D possibly TRBD2 on 5 matching bases. Trimming shortened V by 3 bases and J by 0 bases, and 10 bases separated the two germline ends. The CDR3 extends over 15 amino acids. Germline V gene data show CDR1 as MNHEY and CDR2 as SMNVEV (reference sequence). CDR3 sequence reads: CASSFRGSSTDTQYF. CDR3 coding DNA: TGTGCCAGCAGTTTCCGGGGATCAAGCACAGATACGCAGTATTTT.

DNA for the CDR3: TGCGCCAGCAGCAGAAACCGGGACAGGGAAGCTTTCTTT. It encodes CASSRNRDREAFF. The rearrangement uses TRBV5-1 and TRBJ1-1, with 8 positions matching TRBD1. V lost 4 bases to trimming and J lost 8 bases; unmatched junction nucleotides: 7. This CDR3 is built from 13 residues. CDR1 and CDR2 (germline): SGHRS, YFSETQ.

The V call is TRBV19, the J call TRBJ2-3; D might be TRBD2 (6 bases). The CDR3 extends over 16 amino acids. The V gene lost 7 bases and the J gene lost 2 bases, with 19 bases spanning the gap. From germline, CDR1 is LNHDA and CDR2 SQIVND (reference sequence). The CDR3 nucleotides read TGTGCCAGTACCACGACGGGGACTTTCTCCACAGATACGCAGTATTTT. This gives the protein CASTTTGTFSTDTQYF.

This clone was seen a few times. The CDR3 sequence is CASSLDRWDTDTQYF. The CDR3, as DNA: TGTGCCAGCAGCTTGGACAGATGGGACACAGATACGCAGTATTTT. The rearrangement uses TRBV7-9 and TRBJ2-3; maybe TRBD1 (6 bases). The length of the CDR3 is 15 residues. Per the germline V gene, CDR1 is SEHNR and CDR2 is FQNEAQ (reference sequence). Trimming shortened V by 3 bases and J by 2 bases, and 12 bases separated the two germline ends.

The V gene is TRBV6-5, the J gene TRBJ1-1; D gene uncertain. Trimming removed 6 bases from V and 1 base from J, with 12 bases in between. Germline CDR1 and CDR2: MNHEY and SVGAGI. The CDR3 has 14 amino acids. The CDR3 region has the DNA TGTGCCAGCAGCCAAATTTACAAGAACACTGAAGCTTTCTTT. It is translated as CASSQIYKNTEAFF.

The V and J genes are TRBV2 and TRBJ1-5; TRBD1 matches at 8 bases. With 8 bases clipped from V and 6 bases from J, the junction kept 12 bases outside the gene matches. Germline CDR1 reads SNHLY; CDR2 reads FYNNEI. This CDR3 has 15 amino acids. The CDR3 spells CASATRQGAAQPQHF. CDR3 nucleotides: TGTGCCAGCGCGACAAGGCAGGGGGCCGCTCAGCCCCAGCATTTT.